These 9 T cell receptor beta chains share one sample of origin, sequenced in a study of shared clonotypes between healthy human individuals. This table comes from immunoSEQ multiplex PCR, and its TCRdb copy is limited to in-frame clones, with some not included. Among some 470,000 clones, over 65% were seen once, and the ten largest hold about an eighth. Sequencing was performed on PBMCs. Receptors were obtained from a woman aged 40 to 50 in good health. Some clones in this sample may be carry-over from other donors' samples.

The chain joins TRBV5-4 to TRBJ1-2; D gene unclear. The germline V gene encodes CDR1 SGHNT and CDR2 YYREEE (reference sequence). The V gene lost 0 bases and the J gene lost 3 bases, with 9 bases spanning the gap. There are 14 residues in the CDR3. The CDR3 nucleotides read TGTGCCAGCAGCTTGGAAATAGGGCACTATGGCTACACCTTC. Amino acids: CASSLEIGHYGYTF.

The chain couples TRBV5-1 to TRBJ2-2; TRBD1 matches at 8 bases. V lost 1 base and J lost 1; bases outside the gene matches: 3. The length of the CDR3 is 16 residues. CDR1 is SGHRS, CDR2 YFSETQ, per germline. The CDR3 is CASSLQGARNTGELFF. CDR3 DNA: TGCGCCAGCAGCTTGCAGGGGGCGCGGAACACCGGGGAGCTGTTTTTT.

As DNA, the CDR3 is TGTGCCAGCAGCTTTCGGAAGGTAGACCGCTACGAGCAGTACTTC. Translated: CASSFRKVDRYEQYF. The V and J genes are TRBV7-4 and TRBJ2-7; D gene uncertain. V lost 3 bases and J 3 bases, leaving 15 bases between the germline ends. The germline CDR1 and CDR2 sequences are SGHVT and SQSDAQ. The length of the CDR3 is 15 residues.

This clone is a singleton in its sample. A much more abundant neighbour one base away suggests this may be a read error. The chain couples TRBV2 to TRBJ2-3; 7 positions match TRBD2. The CDR3 loop spans 13 amino acids. Unmatched junction bases numbered 7, after V lost 11 bases and J lost 2 bases. Germline-derived CDR1 and CDR2 are SNHLY and FYNNEI. CDR3 in DNA: TGTGCCGGCGGACGGGAGGCCACAGATACGCAGTATTTT. It is translated as CAGGREATDTQYF.

V gene TRBV2 combines with J gene TRBJ2-5; weak D call: TRBD1 (6 bases). V was pared by 6 bases and J by 5 bases, with 16 bases between. Per the germline V gene, CDR1 is SNHLY and CDR2 is FYNNEI. The CDR3 sequence is 14 residues long. CDR3 nucleotides: TGTGCCAGCAGCCTCCAGGGGATCAGGGAGACCCAGTACTTC. It yields the protein CASSLQGIRETQYF.

About this clone: A read error may account for a junction end that differs from germline. This chain links TRBV6-1 with TRBJ1-5; the match to TRBD1 covers 10 bases. This CDR3 has 15 residues. Germline assignment: CDR1 MNHNS and CDR2 SASEGT. DNA for the CDR3: TGTGCCAGCAGAACCGGGACAGGGGACGTTCAGCCCCAGCATTTC. Residues: CASRTGTGDVQPQHF.

This chain joins TRBV7-8 and TRBJ1-5; tentatively, D is TRBD1 (6 bases). The CDR3 spans 15 residues. Germline lookup yields CDR1 SGHVS and CDR2 FQNEAQ. The V end was cut by 1 base, the J end by 5 bases, with 12 bases between. This CDR3 reads CASSLGGQGYQPQHF. DNA of the CDR3: TGTGCCAGCAGCTTAGGGGGGCAGGGCTATCAGCCCCAGCATTTT.

The chain uses TRBV4-3 and TRBJ2-2, with 9 bases that match TRBD2. Trimming cost V 0 bases and J 6 bases; bases outside gene matches: 8. This CDR3 has 17 residues. Germline values: CDR1 LGHNA, CDR2 YSLEER. The CDR3 sequence is CASSQESSGTVSGELFF. CDR3 in DNA: TGCGCCAGCAGCCAAGAGTCTAGCGGGACAGTGTCCGGGGAGCTGTTTTTT.

Here the CDR3 reads CASTRAASGRIYEQYF. The DNA for the CDR3 is TGTGCCAGCACCCGAGCCGCTAGCGGGAGAATTTACGAGCAGTACTTC. V and J are TRBV7-2 and TRBJ2-7, with 10 positions matching TRBD2. The J segment lost 4 bases and the V segment lost 7 bases, leaving 13 bases of the junction unmatched. Germline loops: CDR1 SGHTA, CDR2 FQGNSA. The CDR3 runs to 16 residues.